The 11 T cell receptor beta chains presented below share a single source sample, sequenced in a study of T-cell reconstitution after alpha-beta-depleted transplantation in children. Unique molecular identifiers were incorporated when the TCRbeta library was constructed. TCRdb independently ran MiXCR on the PCR reads; one entry per CDR3 protein. The data show under 150,000 distinct CDR3 sequences, 9.5% to 10% seen once. Source: PBMCs, mostly from graft donor cells, taken 180 days after TCRalphabeta/CD19-depleted stem cell transplant. These receptors came from a girl under three years old who had a stem cell transplant for combined immunodeficiency, so the T cells may come from the graft donor.

The chain joins TRBV6-1 to TRBJ2-4; D possibly corresponds to TRBD2 (7 bases). The CDR3 covers 15 residues. Trimming pared 5 bases from V and 0 bases from J, leaving 11 bases between. Germline V CDR1 and CDR2: MNHNS, SASEGT. The CDR3 nucleotides read TGTGCCAGCAGTAGGGGGGGATTAGCCAAAAACATTCAGTACTTC. It encodes CASSRGGLAKNIQYF.

The chain joins TRBV4-3 to TRBJ2-7; D not certain. The CDR3 has 13 amino acids. V was cut by 4 bases and J by 2 bases, with 9 bases left in between. CDR1 is LGHNA and CDR2 is YSLEER in the germline V gene. CDR3 sequence (DNA): TGCGCCAGCAGCCGGCACCTAGCCTACGAGCAGTACTTC. Amino acid sequence: CASSRHLAYEQYF.

The CDR3 is CSATLGTSATDTQYF. The CDR3 nucleotides read TGCAGTGCTACCCTCGGGACTAGCGCAACAGATACGCAGTATTTT. The V gene is TRBV20-1, the J gene TRBJ2-3; 10 bases are a match to TRBD2. With 4 bases clipped from V and 3 bases from J, the junction kept 7 bases outside the gene matches. CDR3 length: 15 residues. Germline V lookup: CDR1 DFQATT, CDR2 SNEGSKA (reference sequence).

This clonotype was observed many times. CDR3 in amino acids: CSASRLATQHLKTQYF. The CDR3 nucleotides are TGCAGTGCTAGCCGACTAGCGACTCAACACCTAAAGACCCAGTACTTC. The rearrangement joins TRBV20-1 to TRBJ2-5, with TRBD2 matching 8 bases. Per germline, CDR1 DFQATT and CDR2 SNEGSKA (reference sequence). The junction had 15 bases not matched to a gene; V was cut back by 3 bases and J by 6 bases. CDR3 length equals 16 residues.

V and J are TRBV6-1 and TRBJ2-7; 7 nucleotides agree with TRBD2. The J segment lost 1 base and the V segment lost 6 bases, leaving 3 bases of the junction unmatched. This CDR3 is built from 13 residues. Germline CDR1 MNHNS, CDR2 SASEGT. The DNA of the CDR3 is TGTGCCAGCAGCCGGCGGGGGTCCTACGAGCAGTACTTC. This encodes CASSRRGSYEQYF.

The chain employs TRBV19 and TRBJ1-5, with TRBD1 matching 10 bases. CDR3 size: 15 residues. Germline loops: CDR1 LNHDA, CDR2 SQIVND (reference sequence). The J segment lost 3 bases and the V segment lost 5 bases, leaving 4 bases of the junction unmatched. CDR3 nucleotides: TGTGCCAGTAGTTGGGGACAGGGGATCAATCAGCCCCAGCATTTT. It yields the protein CASSWGQGINQPQHF.

This clonotype was seen a handful of times. The CDR3 sequence is CASSLSVTPYEQYF. The CDR3 nucleotides are TGTGCCAGCAGCTTATCCGTCACCCCTTACGAGCAGTACTTC. The V and J genes are TRBV7-2 and TRBJ2-7, with D unclear. There are 14 residues in the CDR3. V was shortened by 2 bases and J by 4 bases, with 12 bases between the two germline ends. The V gene's germline CDR1 is SGHTA and CDR2 FQGNSA.

This clonotype was picked up many times. The CDR3 loop is CASSYSIGPGLLYTF. In DNA, the CDR3 is TGTGCCAGCAGTTACTCGATCGGTCCAGGGCTTCTTTACACCTTC. The J gene is TRBJ1-2, the V gene TRBV6-5, with D possibly matching TRBD1 (5 bases). The germline V gene encodes CDR1 MNHEY and CDR2 SVGAGI. This CDR3 region has 15 residues. The germline V and J ends were trimmed by 0 bases and 11 bases, with 19 bases remaining between them.

The chain employs TRBV20-1 and TRBJ2-2; 7 nucleotides align to TRBD1. The V segment lost 0 bases and the J segment 1 base; nucleotides outside the gene matches: 5. The V gene's germline CDR1 is DFQATT and CDR2 SNEGSKA (reference sequence). There are 16 residues in the CDR3. CDR3 sequence: CSARDGRTGNTGELFF. The DNA for the CDR3 is TGCAGTGCTAGAGATGGCCGGACAGGGAACACCGGGGAGCTGTTTTTT.

The CDR3: CASSIQGNTGELFF. CDR3 nucleotide sequence: TGTGCCAGTAGTATCCAGGGGAACACCGGGGAGCTGTTTTTT. The rearrangement links TRBV19 to TRBJ2-2; D possibly corresponds to TRBD1 (5 bases). Germline CDR1 reads LNHDA; CDR2 reads SQIVND (reference sequence). Deletions cut 3 bases from V and 1 base from J, with 6 bases between. The length of the CDR3 is 14 residues.

This clonotype was observed a handful of times. V gene TRBV5-1 combines with J gene TRBJ2-7, with D perhaps TRBD1 (5 bases). The CDR3 has 16 residues. In germline, CDR1 is SGHRS, CDR2 YFSETQ. The V end was cut by 0 bases, the J end by 4 bases, with 17 bases between. Here the CDR3 reads CASSLDNTGVGYEQYF. DNA of the CDR3: TGCGCCAGCAGCTTGGATAACACAGGTGTGGGGTACGAGCAGTACTTC.